This T cell receptor beta chain was captured by sequencing in a study of Ad26.COV2.S vaccination and SARS-CoV-2 variants. Background on the study: By the intramuscular route, Ad26.COV2.S was given once, or twice 56 days apart. Study outcomes and limitations: Recipients given vaccine exceeded placebo recipients in spike-specific TCR breadth. After vaccination, reports described spike-specific CD8+ and CD4+ T cell responses as showing substantial breadth.

Libraries were prepared by immunoSEQ multiplex PCR; TCRdb keeps only in-frame clonotypes and omits some of them. The table has 350,000 to 400,000 clones, 70% to 90% seen once; the top ten hold around 1.8%. Treatment specified: approximately 18 received Ad26.COV2.S at low or high dose, single or two shots; a few received placebo; per-sample allocation not given. It was on day 63 after the first vaccine or placebo injection that samples were taken. The shot given was an Ad26 vector that makes Wuhan-strain SARS-CoV-2 spike. CDR1 is KGHDR, CDR2 SFDVKD, per germline. The V gene end was trimmed by 11 bases and the J gene end by 8 bases; junction bases not matched to a gene: 10. The CDR3 covers 13 residues. This clone was counted once. Its matching antigen is unknown.

V and J are TRBV24-1 and TRBJ1-3, with 8 bases lining up with TRBD1. The sequence was obtained from a person aged 18-65 years who received the Ad26.COV2.S COVID-19 vaccine or a placebo. The specimen was peripheral blood, collected in a trial of Ad26.COV2.S vaccine versus placebo. CDR3 nucleotides: TGTGCCAAACCCAGGACAGGGCTGGACACCATATATTTT. Translating gives CAKPRTGLDTIYF.